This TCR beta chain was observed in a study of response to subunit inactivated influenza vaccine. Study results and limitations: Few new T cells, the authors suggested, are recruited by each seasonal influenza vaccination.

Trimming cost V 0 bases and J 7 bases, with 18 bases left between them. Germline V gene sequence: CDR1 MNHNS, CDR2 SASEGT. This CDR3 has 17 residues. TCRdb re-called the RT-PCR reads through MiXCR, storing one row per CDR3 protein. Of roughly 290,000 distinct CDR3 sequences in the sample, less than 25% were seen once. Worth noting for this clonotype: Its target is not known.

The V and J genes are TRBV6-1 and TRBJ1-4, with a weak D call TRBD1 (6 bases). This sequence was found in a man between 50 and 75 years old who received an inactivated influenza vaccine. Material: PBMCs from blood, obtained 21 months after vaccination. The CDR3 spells CASSEAGTLVRGEKLFF. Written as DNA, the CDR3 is TGTGCCAGCAGTGAAGCCGGGACACTCGTCAGGGGTGAAAAACTGTTTTTT.